The clone carrying this T cell receptor beta chain was seen a few times. The V gene's germline CDR1 is SQVTM and CDR2 ANQGSEA. CDR3 size: 12 residues. V lost 7 bases and J lost 3, with 13 bases in between. In every case, the donor was a healthy Caucasian. Each CDR3 protein gets one entry after TCRdb re-called the 5' RACE reads with MiXCR. This sample has 500,000 to 600,000 distinct CDR3 sequences, with roughly a fifth found just once. The record originates from a study of identical twins. The data were also submitted as part of a second study, on T cells expressing NK-cell markers. That study reports: Sorted CD3+CD56-NKG2C+, CD3+CD56+NKG2C+ and CD3+CD56+NKG2C- T cells supplied the TCR beta repertoires. Seven of the eight sequenced donors were HCMV-seropositive; one was seronegative. The CD3+CD56-NKG2C+ fraction of a few donors was also led by these clonotypes.

The chain links TRBV29-1 to TRBJ2-7; D may correspond to TRBD1 or TRBD2 (5 bases each). Sequences were obtained from CD4+ T cells sorted from blood. This TCR came from a woman aged 18 to 35 in good health. CDR3 bases: TGCAGCGCTGAGGGGAACCGCTACGAGCAGTACTTC. Its protein is CSAEGNRYEQYF.